This T cell receptor beta chain is drawn from a study of cytotoxic CD8 clonotypes in ibrutinib-treated CLL. Across the study: Response sampling took place at median 12 months of treatment, range 6 to 36.

On this clone itself: Its antigen is unidentified.

Findings and limits, study-wide: Increased clonality at ibrutinib response gave way to a return toward baseline at progression. Clonality was higher at baseline than in age-matched healthy donors and tracked circulating CD8+ T-cell counts.

Produced via immunoSEQ multiplex PCR; TCRdb's table is partial and in-frame only. The sample lists about 140,000 clones, 70% to 85% occurring once. Germline values: CDR1 MRHNA, CDR2 SNTAGT. V was clipped by 5 bases and J by 7 bases; unmatched bases: 7. CDR3 size: 14 residues. Sequences were derived from PBMCs, sampled after 12 months of ibrutinib treatment. V usage is TRBV6-4 and J usage is TRBJ1-5, with 8 bases that match TRBD1. The TCR comes from a human donor with chronic lymphocytic leukemia. The CDR3 DNA reads as TGTGCCAGCAGTACGACAGGGGATGGCCAGCCCCAGCATTTT. Amino acid sequence: CASSTTGDGQPQHF.